This TCR beta chain stems from a study of cytomegalovirus exposure and HLA in healthy donors. Points from the study as a whole: In a later analysis, HLA-associated TCR beta chains were more clonally expanded than equally common others.

For this clone: What it binds is unknown.

PCR amplification relied on 60 Vbeta primers (plus 13 Jbeta primers). Sequenced by immunoSEQ multiplex PCR; TCRdb stores in-frame clones only, minus some. The sample has about 140,000 clones; over 75% are singletons. The CDR3 runs to 13 residues. CDR1 and CDR2 (germline): KGHSH, LQKENI. V dropped 0 bases and J dropped 8 bases, with 10 bases sitting between them. The specimen sequenced was PBMCs. The receptor comes from a woman aged 50 to 65 in good health and CMV-seropositive. The chain combines TRBV18 with TRBJ1-2, with D perhaps matching TRBD1 (6 bases). CDR3 amino acids: CASSPPQGIGYTF. The CDR3 DNA follows: TGTGCCAGCTCACCACCCCAGGGGATAGGCTACACCTTC.